This T cell receptor (beta chain) was documented in a study of T cell responses to AZD1222 COVID-19 vaccine. Study-wide results and caveats: Donors were chiefly white British, with a greater number of females, and clonal diversity was perhaps underestimated. Regions 160-218 and 743-854 dominated among vaccine-associated CD4 TCRs spanning spike. A rise in Spike-specific TCR breadth and depth followed two AZD1222 doses.

Sequenced by immunoSEQ multiplex PCR; TCRdb stores in-frame clones only, minus some. The table has under 170,000 clones, roughly 92% seen once. Concerning this clone itself: Its antigen remains unidentified.

The ends were cut back, 1 base at V and 4 bases at J, with 16 bases in the middle. Germline assignment: CDR1 MGHRA and CDR2 YSYEKL. CDR3 length: 16 amino acids. Sample: peripheral blood, taken on day 0 of AZD1222 vaccination. The TCR originated in an adult in good health. The chain employs TRBV4-1 and TRBJ1-2; possible D gene TRBD1, 6 bases. In DNA form, the CDR3 reads TGCGCCAGCAGCCAAGGTACAGGGAGTGTGGCCTATGGCTACACCTTC. It is translated as CASSQGTGSVAYGYTF.